This T cell receptor beta chain is from a study of T cell repertoires in ileal Crohn's disease. Study-wide background: At surgery, 35% to 40% of patients smoked, with median disease duration about 7.9 years. About half received postoperative treatment, about a dozen with thiopurines and around 17 anti-TNF.

Study outcomes and limitations: Active smokers at surgery had more clonal expansions than non-smokers.

About this clone: Its specificity is unknown.

Using immunoSEQ multiplex PCR, the repertoire was profiled, and TCRdb retains in-frame clones only, with some absent. The data hold some 16,000 clones, with 85% to 95% observed a single time. CDR3 length: 13 amino acids. Germline values: CDR1 SGHTS, CDR2 YDEGEE. With 4 bases removed from V and 8 bases from J, the gap between germline ends came to 12 bases. Specimen: ileal tissue. V gene TRBV5-8 combines with J gene TRBJ1-4; D call uncertain. The receptor's source is an adult with Crohn's disease. The CDR3 sequence is CASSPIGGEKLFF. As DNA, the CDR3 is TGTGCCAGCAGCCCCATTGGAGGGGAAAAACTGTTTTTT.